The 17 T cell receptor beta chains given below trace back to one sample, sequenced in a study of OX40 agonist ivuxolimab in advanced cancers. The table came from immunoSEQ multiplex PCR; TCRdb's copy has only in-frame clones and leaves some out. In the table there are roughly 90,000 clones, roughly 94% of which are singletons. Sequencing was performed on CD4+ or CD8+ T cells sorted from blood, taken in a trial of the OX40 agonist ivuxolimab. Receptors originate from an adult with an advanced solid tumor such as melanoma, head and neck, liver or kidney cancer.

The rearrangement links TRBV11-2 to TRBJ2-5; 8 bases match TRBD2. CDR3 length: 15 amino acids. With V trimmed by 5 bases and J by 2 bases, 7 bases remained unmatched. CDR1 and CDR2 (germline): SGHAT, FQNNGV. The CDR3 reads CASSPGASGQETQYF. The CDR3 nucleotides are TGTGCCAGCAGCCCCGGGGCTAGCGGGCAAGAGACCCAGTACTTC.

The chain has TRBV19 and TRBJ1-6; D not certain. V shed 3 bases and J shed 3 bases, with 9 bases lying between them. There are 15 residues in the CDR3. Germline V CDR1 and CDR2: LNHDA, SQIVND (reference sequence). Here the CDR3 reads CASSITTRYNSPLHF. CDR3 in DNA: TGTGCCAGTAGTATTACCACCCGCTATAATTCACCCCTCCACTTT.

The chain uses TRBV5-6 and TRBJ1-2, with 7 bases matching TRBD1. CDR1 is SGHDT, CDR2 YYEEEE, per germline. With V trimmed by 5 bases and J by 3 bases, 10 bases remained unmatched. The CDR3 is made up of 15 amino acids. The CDR3 region is CASRFSRTGYYGYTF. For the CDR3, the DNA is TGTGCCAGCAGATTTAGTAGGACAGGCTACTATGGCTACACCTTC.

The chain carries TRBV5-6 and TRBJ1-1, with D perhaps TRBD1 (5 bases). The V and J ends lost 4 bases and 2 bases respectively, with 15 bases between them. The length of the CDR3 is 15 residues. Per germline, CDR1 SGHDT and CDR2 YYEEEE. In DNA, the CDR3 is TGTGCCAGCAGCCCTCGCGGGGGTTTCAACACTGAAGCTTTCTTT. Protein: CASSPRGGFNTEAFF.

On this clone: The same CDR3 also results from other DNA sequences found in this sample. The chain has TRBV5-4 and TRBJ2-5, with D hard to call. Trimming cost V 2 bases and J 4 bases, with 3 bases left between them. CDR3 length: 11 amino acids. The germline CDR1 and CDR2 sequences are SGHNT and YYREEE (reference sequence). The chain's CDR3 is CASSFGETQYF. In DNA form, the CDR3 reads TGTGCCAGCAGCTTCGGAGAGACCCAGTACTTC.

The chain recombines TRBV4-1 with TRBJ1-2; weak D call: TRBD1 (6 bases). The ends were cut back, 0 bases at V and 3 bases at J, with 14 bases in the middle. CDR3 size: 16 residues. CDR1 and CDR2 from the germline V gene are MGHRA and YSYEKL. In DNA, the CDR3 is TGCGCCAGCAGCCAAGATGCGGGGGGCCGATACTATGGCTACACCTTC. Translation: CASSQDAGGRYYGYTF.

The V gene is TRBV6-1, the J gene TRBJ2-7, with 7 bases that match TRBD1. CDR1 is MNHNS, CDR2 SASEGT, per germline. With V trimmed by 1 base and J by 2 bases, 2 bases remained unmatched. The CDR3 runs 14 residues. As DNA, the CDR3 is TGTGCCAGCAGTGAAGGGGGACAGCCCTACGAGCAGTACTTC. It translates to CASSEGGQPYEQYF.

This chain uses TRBV6-5 with TRBJ2-5, with 7 bases fitting TRBD2. The CDR3 is made up of 14 amino acids. J lost 2 bases, V lost 6 bases, and 6 bases had no gene match. Germline CDR1 is MNHEY and CDR2 is SVGAGI. CDR3 in amino acids: CASRMGGEQETQYF. CDR3 DNA: TGTGCCAGCAGGATGGGGGGGGAACAAGAGACCCAGTACTTC.

CDR3 in DNA: TGTGCCAGCAGTGCAGGGGCCCAGTACTTC. Translating it yields CASSAGAQYF. V and J are TRBV6-5 and TRBJ2-5; tentative D call: TRBD1 (6 bases). This CDR3 region has 10 residues. The germline V gene has CDR1 MNHEY and CDR2 SVGAGI. V was pared by 5 bases and J by 9 bases, with 7 bases between.

The chain recombines TRBV5-8 with TRBJ2-1, with 10 bases fitting TRBD1. The germline CDR1 and CDR2 sequences are SGHTS and YDEGEE. Trimming took 2 bases from V and 7 from J; bases not matched to a gene: 6. CDR3 length equals 15 residues. CDR3 DNA: TGTGCCAGCAGCTTAGGACAGGGGGAGTGGAATGAGCAGTTCTTC. Translation: CASSLGQGEWNEQFF.

J is TRBJ1-1 and V is TRBV5-6; D gene unclear. The CDR3 covers 15 residues. CDR1 is SGHDT, CDR2 YYEEEE, per germline. Trimming cost V 6 bases and J 0 bases, with 15 bases left between them. CDR3 in amino acids: CASILAYKMNTEAFF. The CDR3 DNA reads TGTGCCAGCATTCTGGCCTACAAAATGAACACTGAAGCTTTCTTT.

The chain couples TRBV7-6 to TRBJ2-2, with TRBD2 as a possible D gene (5 bases). This CDR3 region has 14 residues. Trimming shortened V by 5 bases and J by 5 bases, and 12 bases separated the two germline ends. Germline V gene sequence: CDR1 SGHVS, CDR2 FNYEAQ. The CDR3 here is CASSPGRETGELFF. The CDR3, as DNA: TGTGCCAGCAGCCCTGGACGGGAAACCGGGGAGCTGTTTTTT.

The V gene is TRBV14, the J gene TRBJ2-5, with 7 bases matching TRBD2. The CDR3 covers 15 residues. Germline lookup yields CDR1 SGHDN and CDR2 FVKESK. V shed 1 base, J shed 2 bases, and the junction held 4 bases outside the gene matches. CDR3 amino acids: CASSQVGDYQETQYF. In DNA form, the CDR3 reads TGTGCCAGCAGCCAAGTCGGGGACTATCAAGAGACCCAGTACTTC. Full variable domain (remainder filled in from reference TRBV14 and TRBJ2-5): EAGVTQFPSHSVIEKGQTVTLRCDPISGHDNLYWYRRVMGKEIKFLLHFVKESKQDESGMPNNRFLAERTGGTYSTLKVQPAELEDSGVYFCASSQVGDYQETQYFGPGTRLLVL.

V and J are TRBV7-9 and TRBJ1-4, with 9 positions matching TRBD1. Trimming took 1 base from V and 6 from J; bases not matched to a gene: 3. The CDR3 spans 15 residues. CDR1 and CDR2 (germline): SEHNR, FQNEAQ (reference sequence). Here the CDR3 reads CASSLVRDRDEKLFF. CDR3 nucleotides: TGTGCCAGCAGCTTAGTAAGGGACAGGGATGAAAAACTGTTTTTT.

The chain is built from TRBV5-6 and TRBJ2-7; TRBD1 aligns across 11 bases. CDR1 is SGHDT, CDR2 YYEEEE, per germline. The CDR3 sequence is 14 residues long. V was pared by 2 bases and J by 3 bases, with 1 base of the junction left unmatched. CDR3 residues: CASSFGTGGYEQYF. CDR3 DNA sequence: TGTGCCAGCAGCTTCGGGACAGGGGGCTACGAGCAGTACTTC.

The DNA of the CDR3 is TGTGCCAGCAGCTTAGGGGGGAGCGAGCAGTACTTC. This gives the protein CASSLGGSEQYF. The rearrangement joins TRBV7-8 to TRBJ2-7; D is tentatively TRBD1 or TRBD2 (5 bases each). The CDR3 sequence is 12 residues long. Germline loops: CDR1 SGHVS, CDR2 FQNEAQ. V lost 1 base and J lost 6, with 7 bases in between.

V gene TRBV30 combines with J gene TRBJ1-5; D might be TRBD1 (5 bases). Germline CDR1 and CDR2: GTSNPN and SVGIG (reference sequence). The CDR3 loop spans 13 amino acids. The V gene lost 2 bases and the J gene lost 4 bases, with 9 bases spanning the gap. The CDR3 sequence: CAWSIGGNQPQHF. The CDR3 coding sequence is TGTGCCTGGAGTATCGGGGGGAATCAGCCCCAGCATTTT.